These 5 T cell receptor beta chains were all obtained from the same sample, sequenced in a study of cytomegalovirus exposure and HLA in healthy donors. The study ran its PCR with 60 Vbeta and 13 Jbeta primers. Sequencing used immunoSEQ multiplex PCR; TCRdb keeps in-frame clones, though not all of them. The sample lists approximately 85,000 clones, 80% occurring once. The sample was PBMCs. These receptors were obtained from a woman aged 50 to 60 in good health and CMV-seropositive.

This chain joins TRBV7-3 and TRBJ1-2; possible D gene TRBD1, 5 bases. Germline-derived CDR1 and CDR2 are SGHTA and FQGTGA. The V end was cut by 4 bases, the J end by 5 bases, with 14 bases between. The CDR3 is 14 amino acids. In nucleotides, the CDR3 is TGTGCCAGCAGCTCTGATGGGGGGGGGTATGGCTACACCTTC. Translating it yields CASSSDGGGYGYTF.

This clone was recorded a few times. CDR3 loop: CASSLVQGATEAFF. The CDR3 coding sequence is TGCGCCAGCAGCTTAGTACAGGGGGCCACTGAAGCTTTCTTT. This rearrangement joins TRBV5-1 to TRBJ1-1, with 9 positions matching TRBD1. The trim removed 2 bases at V and 4 bases at J, leaving 3 bases unmatched. The germline V gene encodes CDR1 SGHRS and CDR2 YFSETQ. CDR3 size: 14 residues.

V is TRBV10-1 and J is TRBJ1-1; maybe TRBD1 (5 bases). Germline values: CDR1 WNHNN, CDR2 SYGVQD (reference sequence). The CDR3 has 13 amino acids. V lost 6 bases and J lost 7, with 15 bases in between. DNA for the CDR3: TGCGCCAGCAGCCTCTCACAGGACCTTGAAGCTTTCTTT. This gives the protein CASSLSQDLEAFF.

The chain couples TRBV19 to TRBJ2-2; 13 positions match TRBD2. The V segment lost 3 bases and the J segment 0 bases; nucleotides outside the gene matches: 4. The CDR3 has 18 amino acids. Germline CDR1 LNHDA, CDR2 SQIVND (reference sequence). The CDR3 loop is CASSMSLAGGTNTGELFF. The CDR3 DNA reads as TGTGCCAGTAGTATGTCACTAGCGGGAGGGACGAACACCGGGGAGCTGTTTTTT.

The chain employs TRBV2 and TRBJ2-3; maybe TRBD2 (5 bases). The germline V gene has CDR1 SNHLY and CDR2 FYNNEI. V was shortened by 7 bases and J by 1 base, with 9 bases between the two germline ends. This CDR3 spans 13 amino acids. The CDR3 bases are TGTGCCAGCAAACTAGGTGGCACAGATACGCAGTATTTT. Translation gives CASKLGGTDTQYF.